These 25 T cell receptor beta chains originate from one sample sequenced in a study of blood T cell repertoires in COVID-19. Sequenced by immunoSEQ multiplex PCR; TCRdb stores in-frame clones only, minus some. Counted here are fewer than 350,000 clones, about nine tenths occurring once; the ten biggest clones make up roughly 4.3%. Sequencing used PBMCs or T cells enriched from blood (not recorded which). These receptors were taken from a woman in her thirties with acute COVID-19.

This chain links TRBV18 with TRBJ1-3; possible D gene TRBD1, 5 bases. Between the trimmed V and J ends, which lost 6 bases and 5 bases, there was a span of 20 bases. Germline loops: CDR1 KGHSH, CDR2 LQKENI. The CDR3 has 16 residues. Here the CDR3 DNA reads TGTGCCAGCTCCCCCTCAGGGCAAGTCGGCAGAAACACCATATATTTT. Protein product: CASSPSGQVGRNTIYF.

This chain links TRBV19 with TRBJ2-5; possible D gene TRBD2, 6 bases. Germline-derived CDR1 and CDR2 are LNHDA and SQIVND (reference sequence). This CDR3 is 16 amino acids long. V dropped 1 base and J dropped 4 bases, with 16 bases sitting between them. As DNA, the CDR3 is TGTGCCAGTAGTATAGGGGGGGTTCCTCAGGGAGAGACCCAGTACTTC. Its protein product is CASSIGGVPQGETQYF.

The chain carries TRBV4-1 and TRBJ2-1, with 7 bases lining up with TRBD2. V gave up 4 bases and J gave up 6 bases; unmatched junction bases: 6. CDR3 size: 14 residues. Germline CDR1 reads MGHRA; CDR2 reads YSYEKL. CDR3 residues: CASSRPGTTNEQFF. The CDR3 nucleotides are TGCGCCAGCAGCCGACCCGGGACTACCAATGAGCAGTTCTTC.

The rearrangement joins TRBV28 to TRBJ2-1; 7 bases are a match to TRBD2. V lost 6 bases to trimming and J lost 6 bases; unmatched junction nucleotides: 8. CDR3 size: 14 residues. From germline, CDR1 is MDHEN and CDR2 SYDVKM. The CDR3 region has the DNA TGTGCCAGCAGCCCCAGCGGGACCCTCAATGAGCAGTTCTTC. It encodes CASSPSGTLNEQFF.

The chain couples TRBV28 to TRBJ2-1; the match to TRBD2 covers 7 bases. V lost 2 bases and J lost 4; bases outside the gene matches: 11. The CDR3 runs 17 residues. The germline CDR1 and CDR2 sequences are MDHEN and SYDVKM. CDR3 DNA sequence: TGTGCCAGCAGTTTAGAAGGTGGGGCTAGCGGATACAATGAGCAGTTCTTC. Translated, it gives CASSLEGGASGYNEQFF.

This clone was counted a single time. Here the CDR3 DNA reads TGTGCCAGCAGCCCAAGCGATTGGACAGAGAACTACGAGCAGTACTTC. Amino acids: CASSPSDWTENYEQYF. The V call is TRBV7-6, the J call TRBJ2-7; D might be TRBD1 (6 bases). This CDR3 is 16 amino acids long. Germline V gene sequence: CDR1 SGHVS, CDR2 FNYEAQ. V shed 5 bases and J shed 3 bases, with 20 bases lying between them.

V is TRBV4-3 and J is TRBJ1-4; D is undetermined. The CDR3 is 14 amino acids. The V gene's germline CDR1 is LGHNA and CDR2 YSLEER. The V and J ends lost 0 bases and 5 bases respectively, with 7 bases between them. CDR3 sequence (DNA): TGCGCCAGCAGCCAAGATCTGGGCAATGAAAAACTGTTTTTT. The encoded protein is CASSQDLGNEKLFF.

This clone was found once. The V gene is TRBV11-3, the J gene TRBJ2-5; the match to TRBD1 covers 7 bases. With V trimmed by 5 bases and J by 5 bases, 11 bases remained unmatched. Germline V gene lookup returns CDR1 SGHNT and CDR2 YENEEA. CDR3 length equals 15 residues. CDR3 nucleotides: TGTGCCAGCAGCCTAACTGGGGACAGCCGGGAGACCCAGTACTTC. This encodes CASSLTGDSRETQYF. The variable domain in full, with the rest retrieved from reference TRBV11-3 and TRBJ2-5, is EAGVVQSPRYKIIEKKQPVAFWCNPISGHNTLYWYLQNLGQGPELLIRYENEEAVDDSQLPKDRFSAERLKGVDSTLKIQPAELGDSAVYLCASSLTGDSRETQYFGPGTRLLVL.

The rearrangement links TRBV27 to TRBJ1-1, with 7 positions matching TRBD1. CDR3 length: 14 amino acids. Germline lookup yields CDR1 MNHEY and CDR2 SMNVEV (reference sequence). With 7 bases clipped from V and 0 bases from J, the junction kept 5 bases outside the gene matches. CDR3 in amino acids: CASNLQGMNTEAFF. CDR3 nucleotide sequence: TGTGCCAGCAATCTACAGGGGATGAACACTGAAGCTTTCTTT.

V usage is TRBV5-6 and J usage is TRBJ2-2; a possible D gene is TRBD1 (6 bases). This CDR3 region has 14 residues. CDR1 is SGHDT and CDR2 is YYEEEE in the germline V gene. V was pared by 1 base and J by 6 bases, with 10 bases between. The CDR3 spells CASSLWGQSGELFF. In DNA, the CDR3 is TGTGCCAGCAGCTTGTGGGGGCAGTCCGGGGAGCTGTTTTTT.

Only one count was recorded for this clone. In DNA, the CDR3 is TGTGCCAGCAGCCAAGAAGATCCTGGGGGGGTCAGTCAGCCCCAGCATTTT. This sequence encodes CASSQEDPGGVSQPQHF. The rearrangement joins TRBV3-1 (or the pseudogene TRBV3-2) to TRBJ1-5; the D gene is possibly TRBD1 (5 bases). This CDR3 has 17 amino acids. V lost 0 bases, J lost 6 bases, and 18 bases lay in between. Germline CDR1 LGHDT, CDR2 YNNKEL (reference sequence).

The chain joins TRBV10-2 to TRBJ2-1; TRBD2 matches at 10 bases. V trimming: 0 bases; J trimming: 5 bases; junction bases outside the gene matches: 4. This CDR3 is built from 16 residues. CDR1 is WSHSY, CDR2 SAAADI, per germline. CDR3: CASSESWTSGNNEQFF. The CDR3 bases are TGCGCCAGCAGTGAGTCGTGGACTAGCGGTAACAATGAGCAGTTCTTC.

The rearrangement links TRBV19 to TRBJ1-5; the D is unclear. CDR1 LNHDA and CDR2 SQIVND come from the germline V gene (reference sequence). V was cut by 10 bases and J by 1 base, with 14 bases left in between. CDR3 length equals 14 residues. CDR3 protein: CATAEYASNQPQHF. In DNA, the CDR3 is TGTGCCACCGCGGAATATGCGAGCAATCAGCCCCAGCATTTT.

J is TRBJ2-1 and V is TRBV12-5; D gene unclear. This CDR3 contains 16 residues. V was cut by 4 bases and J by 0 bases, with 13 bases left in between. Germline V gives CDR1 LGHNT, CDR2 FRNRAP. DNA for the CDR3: TGTGCTAGTGGTTCCCCTTTGGGCAGCTCCTACAATGAGCAGTTCTTC. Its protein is CASGSPLGSSYNEQFF. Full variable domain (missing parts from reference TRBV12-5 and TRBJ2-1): DARVTQTPRHKVTEMGQEVTMRCQPILGHNTVFWYRQTMMQGLELLAYFRNRAPLDDSGMPKDRFSAEMPDATLATLKIQPSEPRDSAVYFCASGSPLGSSYNEQFFGPGTRLTVL.

CDR3 sequence reads: CASSQDSGALAGQPQHF. CDR3 coding DNA: TGCGCCAGCAGCCAAGATTCTGGGGCCTTGGCCGGGCAGCCCCAGCATTTT. J is TRBJ1-5 and V is TRBV4-3; D might be TRBD1 (5 bases). This CDR3 spans 17 amino acids. The germline CDR1 and CDR2 sequences are LGHNA and YSLEER. V lost 0 bases and J lost 7, with 19 bases in between.

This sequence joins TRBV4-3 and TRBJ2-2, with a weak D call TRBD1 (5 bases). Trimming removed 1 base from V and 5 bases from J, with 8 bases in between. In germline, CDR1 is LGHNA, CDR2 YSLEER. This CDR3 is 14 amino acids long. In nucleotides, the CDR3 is TGCGCCAGCAGCCAAGGAAAGGGGACCGGGGAGCTGTTTTTT. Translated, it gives CASSQGKGTGELFF.

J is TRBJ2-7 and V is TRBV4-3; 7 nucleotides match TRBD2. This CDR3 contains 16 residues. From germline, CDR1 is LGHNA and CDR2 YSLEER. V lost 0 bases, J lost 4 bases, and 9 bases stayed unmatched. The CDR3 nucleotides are TGCGCCAGCAGCCAAGAGAGGACTAGGGGATCTTACGAGCAGTACTTC. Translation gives CASSQERTRGSYEQYF.

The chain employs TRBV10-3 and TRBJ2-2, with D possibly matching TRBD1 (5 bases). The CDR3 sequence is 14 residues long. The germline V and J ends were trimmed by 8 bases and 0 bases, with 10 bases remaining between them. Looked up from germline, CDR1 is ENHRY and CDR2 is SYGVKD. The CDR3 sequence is CAILGEANTGELFF. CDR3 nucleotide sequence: TGTGCCATCCTAGGGGAAGCGAACACCGGGGAGCTGTTTTTT.

The CDR3 region has the DNA TGTGCCAGCAGTGGACCCTTCCTTGGCGGGGTAGGGGAGCAGTACTTC. Translating gives CASSGPFLGGVGEQYF. V is TRBV25-1 and J is TRBJ2-7, with a weak D call TRBD2 (6 bases). Germline CDR1 MGHDK, CDR2 SYGVNS. The CDR3 totals 16 residues. Trimming stripped 4 bases from V and 7 bases from J, with 23 bases between.

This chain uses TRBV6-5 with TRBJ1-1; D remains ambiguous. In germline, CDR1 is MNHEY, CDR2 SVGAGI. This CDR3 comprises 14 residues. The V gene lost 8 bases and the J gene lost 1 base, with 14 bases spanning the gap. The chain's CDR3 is CASSRGWGNTEAFF. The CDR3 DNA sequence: TGTGCCAGCTCCCGAGGGTGGGGGAACACTGAAGCTTTCTTT.

DNA for the CDR3: TGTGCCAGCAGTTTTCGATTACAGTTCTACGAGCAGTACTTC. Amino acids: CASSFRLQFYEQYF. The chain couples TRBV28 to TRBJ2-7; D unclear. V lost 3 bases and J lost 3, with 12 bases in between. The CDR3 runs 14 residues. The germline V gene encodes CDR1 MDHEN and CDR2 SYDVKM.

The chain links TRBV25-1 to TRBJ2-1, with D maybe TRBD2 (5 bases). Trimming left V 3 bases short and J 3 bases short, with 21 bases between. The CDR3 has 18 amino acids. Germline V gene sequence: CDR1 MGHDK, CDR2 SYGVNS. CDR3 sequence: CASSESPTAAANYNEQFF. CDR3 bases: TGTGCCAGCAGTGAGTCACCCACGGCAGCGGCCAACTACAATGAGCAGTTCTTC.

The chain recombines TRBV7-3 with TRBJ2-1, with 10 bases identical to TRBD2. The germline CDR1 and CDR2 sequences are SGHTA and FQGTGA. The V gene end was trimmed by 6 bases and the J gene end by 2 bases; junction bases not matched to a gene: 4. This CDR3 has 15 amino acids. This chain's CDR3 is CASRRTSGTYNEQFF. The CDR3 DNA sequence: TGTGCCAGCAGGAGGACTAGCGGAACCTACAATGAGCAGTTCTTC.

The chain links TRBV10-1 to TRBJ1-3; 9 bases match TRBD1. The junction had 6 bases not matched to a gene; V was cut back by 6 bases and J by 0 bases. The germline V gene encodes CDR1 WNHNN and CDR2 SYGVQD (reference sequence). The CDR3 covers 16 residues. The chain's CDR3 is CASSPGQGVSGNTIYF. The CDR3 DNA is TGCGCCAGCAGCCCGGGACAGGGAGTCTCTGGAAACACCATATATTTT.

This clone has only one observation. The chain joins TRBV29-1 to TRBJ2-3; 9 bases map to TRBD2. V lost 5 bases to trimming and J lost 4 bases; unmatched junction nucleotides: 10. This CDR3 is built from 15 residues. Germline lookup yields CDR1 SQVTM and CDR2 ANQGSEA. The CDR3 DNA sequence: TGCAGCGTTCAGGTAGCGGGAGCTAGGCCAGATACGCAGTATTTT. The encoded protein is CSVQVAGARPDTQYF.